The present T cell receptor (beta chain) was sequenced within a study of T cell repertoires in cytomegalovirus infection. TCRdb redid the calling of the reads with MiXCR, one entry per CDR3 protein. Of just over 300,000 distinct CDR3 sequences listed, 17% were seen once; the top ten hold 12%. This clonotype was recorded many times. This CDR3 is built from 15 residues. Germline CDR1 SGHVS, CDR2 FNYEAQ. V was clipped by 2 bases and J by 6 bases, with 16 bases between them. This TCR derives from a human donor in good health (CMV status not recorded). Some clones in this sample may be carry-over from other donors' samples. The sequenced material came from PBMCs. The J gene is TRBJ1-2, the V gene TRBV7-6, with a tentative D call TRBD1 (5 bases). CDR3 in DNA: TGTGCCAGCAGCTTATCACCCGACGGGGCGGATGGCTACACCTTC. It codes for CASSLSPDGADGYTF.